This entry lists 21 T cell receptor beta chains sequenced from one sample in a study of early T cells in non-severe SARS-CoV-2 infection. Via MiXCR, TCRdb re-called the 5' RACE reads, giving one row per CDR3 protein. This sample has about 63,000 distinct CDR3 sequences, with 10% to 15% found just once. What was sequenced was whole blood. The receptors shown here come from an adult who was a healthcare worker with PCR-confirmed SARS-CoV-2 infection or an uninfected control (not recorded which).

The chain's CDR3 is CSVEGTLTRTF. Here the CDR3 DNA reads TGCAGCGTTGAAGGGACTCTTACTCGGACCTTC. The rearrangement joins TRBV29-1 to TRBJ1-2; D gene uncertain. V was trimmed by 1 base and J by 14 bases, leaving 14 bases between them. Germline-derived CDR1 and CDR2 are SQVTM and ANQGSEA. The CDR3 sequence is 11 residues long.

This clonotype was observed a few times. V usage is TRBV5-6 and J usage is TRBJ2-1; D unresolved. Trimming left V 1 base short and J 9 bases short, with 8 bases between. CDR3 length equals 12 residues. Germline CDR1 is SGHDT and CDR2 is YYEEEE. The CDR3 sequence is CASSLRWAEQFF. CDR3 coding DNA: TGTGCCAGCAGCTTGCGGTGGGCTGAGCAGTTCTTC.

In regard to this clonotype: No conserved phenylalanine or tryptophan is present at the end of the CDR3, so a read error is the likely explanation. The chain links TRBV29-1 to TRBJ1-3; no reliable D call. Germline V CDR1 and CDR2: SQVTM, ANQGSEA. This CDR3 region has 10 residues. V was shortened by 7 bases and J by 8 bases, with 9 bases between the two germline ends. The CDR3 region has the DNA TGCAGCGCTCAGGTGGACACCATATATCTT. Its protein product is CSAQVDTIYL.

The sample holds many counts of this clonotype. CDR3 DNA sequence: TGCAGTGCTAGAGAGTGGGCTAGTGGGGAGACCCAGTACTTC. Amino acids: CSAREWASGETQYF. The V and J genes are TRBV20-1 and TRBJ2-5; no firm D call. This CDR3 comprises 14 residues. V lost 0 bases and J 5 bases, leaving 13 bases between the germline ends. Germline values: CDR1 DFQATT, CDR2 SNEGSKA (reference sequence).

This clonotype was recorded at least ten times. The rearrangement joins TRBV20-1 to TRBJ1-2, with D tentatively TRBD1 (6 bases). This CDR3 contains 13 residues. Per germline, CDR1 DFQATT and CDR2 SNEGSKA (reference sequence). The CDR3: CSTLEGGAGGYTF. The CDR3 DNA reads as TGCAGCACCCTCGAGGGGGGTGCGGGTGGCTACACCTTC.

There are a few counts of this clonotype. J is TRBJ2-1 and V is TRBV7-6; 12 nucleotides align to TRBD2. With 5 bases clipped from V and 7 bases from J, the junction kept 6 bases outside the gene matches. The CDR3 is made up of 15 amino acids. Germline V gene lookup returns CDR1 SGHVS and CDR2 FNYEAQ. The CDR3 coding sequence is TGTGCCAGCAGCCTACTAGCGGGGGGATCAAATGAGCAGTTCTTC. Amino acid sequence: CASSLLAGGSNEQFF.

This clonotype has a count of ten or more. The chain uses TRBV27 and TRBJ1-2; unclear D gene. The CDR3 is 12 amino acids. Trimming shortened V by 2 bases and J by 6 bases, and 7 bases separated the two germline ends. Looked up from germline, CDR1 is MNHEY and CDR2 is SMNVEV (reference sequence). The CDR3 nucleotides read TGTGCCAGCAGTTTAGGAGGGAATGGCTACACCTTC. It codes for CASSLGGNGYTF.

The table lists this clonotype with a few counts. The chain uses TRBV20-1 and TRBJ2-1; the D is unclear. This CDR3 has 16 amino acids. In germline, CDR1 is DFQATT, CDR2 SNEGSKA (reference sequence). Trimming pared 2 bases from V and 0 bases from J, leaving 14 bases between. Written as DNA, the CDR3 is TGCAGTGCTAGAAAGCGCGGAAAGAGCTCCTACAATGAGCAGTTCTTC. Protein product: CSARKRGKSSYNEQFF.

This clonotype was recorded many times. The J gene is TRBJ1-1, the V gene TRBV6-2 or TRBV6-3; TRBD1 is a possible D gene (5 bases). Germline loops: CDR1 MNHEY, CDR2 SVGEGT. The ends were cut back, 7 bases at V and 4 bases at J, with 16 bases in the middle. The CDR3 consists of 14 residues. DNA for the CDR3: TGTGCCAGCACCGCCGCTGGGGGTAGCACTGAAGCTTTCTTT. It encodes CASTAAGGSTEAFF.

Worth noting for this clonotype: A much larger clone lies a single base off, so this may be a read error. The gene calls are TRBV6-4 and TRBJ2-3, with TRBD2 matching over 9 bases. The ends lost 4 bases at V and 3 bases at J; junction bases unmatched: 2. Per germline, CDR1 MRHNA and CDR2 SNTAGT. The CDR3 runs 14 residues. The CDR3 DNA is TGTGCCAGCAGTGGCGGGGGGGAAACAGATACGCAGTATTTT. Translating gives CASSGGGETDTQYF.

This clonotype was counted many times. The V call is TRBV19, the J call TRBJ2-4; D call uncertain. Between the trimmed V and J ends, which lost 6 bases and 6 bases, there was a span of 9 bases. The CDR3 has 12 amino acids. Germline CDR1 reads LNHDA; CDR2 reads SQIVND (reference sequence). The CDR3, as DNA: TGTGCCAGTAGCCCATATCCAAACATTCAGTACTTC. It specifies CASSPYPNIQYF.

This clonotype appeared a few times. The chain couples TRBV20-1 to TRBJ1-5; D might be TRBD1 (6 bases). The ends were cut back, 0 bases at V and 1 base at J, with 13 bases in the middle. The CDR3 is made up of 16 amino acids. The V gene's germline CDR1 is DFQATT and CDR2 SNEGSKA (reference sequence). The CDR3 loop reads CSARDGGGHSNQPQHF. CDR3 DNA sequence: TGCAGTGCTAGAGATGGAGGGGGGCACAGCAATCAGCCCCAGCATTTT.

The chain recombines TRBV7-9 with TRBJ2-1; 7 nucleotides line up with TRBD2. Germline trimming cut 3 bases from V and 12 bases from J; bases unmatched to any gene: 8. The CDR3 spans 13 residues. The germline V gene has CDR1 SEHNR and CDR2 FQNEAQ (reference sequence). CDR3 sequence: CASSFIQTSPQFF. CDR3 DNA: TGTGCCAGCAGCTTTATACAGACTAGCCCGCAGTTCTTC.

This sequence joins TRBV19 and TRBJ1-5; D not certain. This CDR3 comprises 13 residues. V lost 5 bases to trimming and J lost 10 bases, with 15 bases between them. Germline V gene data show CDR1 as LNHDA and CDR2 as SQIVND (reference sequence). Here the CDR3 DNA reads TGTGCCAGTAGTGCGGCAGGTTGGATACCCCAGCATTTT. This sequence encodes CASSAAGWIPQHF.

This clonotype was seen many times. CDR3 amino acids: CASSNGELSTDTQYF. The CDR3 nucleotides read TGTGCCAGCAGTAATGGGGAGCTTAGCACAGATACGCAGTATTTT. V usage is TRBV11-2 and J usage is TRBJ2-3; D is perhaps TRBD2 (5 bases). This CDR3 is 15 amino acids long. Per germline, CDR1 SGHAT and CDR2 FQNNGV. V lost 6 bases, J lost 0 bases, and 13 bases lay in between.

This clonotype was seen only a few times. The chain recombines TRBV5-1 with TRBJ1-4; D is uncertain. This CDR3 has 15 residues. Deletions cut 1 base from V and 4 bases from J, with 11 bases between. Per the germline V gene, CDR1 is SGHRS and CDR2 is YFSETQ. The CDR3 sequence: CASSLTRAGNEKLFF. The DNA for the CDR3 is TGCGCCAGCAGCTTGACTCGAGCGGGTAATGAAAAACTGTTTTTT. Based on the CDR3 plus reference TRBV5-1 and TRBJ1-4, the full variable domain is KAGVTQTPRYLIKTRGQQVTLSCSPISGHRSVSWYQQTPGQGLQFLFEYFSETQRNKGNFPGRFSGRQFSNSRSEMNVSTLELGDSALYLCASSLTRAGNEKLFFGSGTQLSVL.

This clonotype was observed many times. The CDR3 DNA reads TGTGCCAGCAGCTTTAACACCGGGGAGCTGTTTTTT. Amino acid sequence: CASSFNTGELFF. The genes are TRBV7-3 and TRBJ2-2; D unresolved. This CDR3 has 12 residues. From germline, CDR1 is SGHTA and CDR2 FQGTGA. V lost 3 bases to trimming and J lost 2 bases, with 1 base between them. The entire variable domain, with the rest obtained from reference TRBV7-3 and TRBJ2-2, is as follows: GAGVSQTPSNKVTEKGKYVELRCDPISGHTALYWYRQSLGQGPEFLIYFQGTGAADDSGLPNDRFFAVRPEGSVSTLKIQRTERGDSAVYLCASSFNTGELFFGEGSRLTVL.

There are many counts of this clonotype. This CDR3 is CASSFLNTRETF. The CDR3, as DNA: TGTGCCAGCAGTTTTCTGAACACCCGGGAGACCTTC. The rearrangement joins TRBV12-3 or TRBV12-4 to TRBJ1-2, with unresolved D. The V end lost 3 bases, the J end lost 14 bases, and 16 bases lay between the germline ends. The CDR3 has 12 residues.

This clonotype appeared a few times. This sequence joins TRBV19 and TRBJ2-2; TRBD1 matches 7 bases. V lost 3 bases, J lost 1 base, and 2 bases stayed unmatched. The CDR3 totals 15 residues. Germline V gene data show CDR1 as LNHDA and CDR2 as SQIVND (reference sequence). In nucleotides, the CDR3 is TGTGCCAGTAGTATCCGGGACAGGAACACCGGGGAGCTGTTTTTT. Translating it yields CASSIRDRNTGELFF.

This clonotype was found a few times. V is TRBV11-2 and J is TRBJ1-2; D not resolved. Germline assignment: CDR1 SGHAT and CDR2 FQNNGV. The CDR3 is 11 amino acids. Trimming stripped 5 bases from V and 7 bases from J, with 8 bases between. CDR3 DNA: TGTGCCAGCAGCCCCGGGCTTGGCTACACCTTC. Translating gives CASSPGLGYTF.

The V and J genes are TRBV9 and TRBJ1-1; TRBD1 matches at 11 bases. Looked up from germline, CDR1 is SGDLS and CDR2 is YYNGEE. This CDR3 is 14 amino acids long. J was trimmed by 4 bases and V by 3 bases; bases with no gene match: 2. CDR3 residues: CASSEGTGGTEAFF. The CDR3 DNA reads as TGTGCCAGCAGCGAGGGGACAGGGGGCACTGAAGCTTTCTTT.